This TCR beta chain was retrieved from a study of blood T cell repertoires in COVID-19. Background on the study: Samples representing acute and convalescent COVID-19 were sourced from the United States, Italy and Spain. Sample material is recorded as cDNA or gDNA derived from T cells, B-cell-depleted T cells, or PBMCs.

Source study methods: Cell counts per sample came from amplifying reference gene primers. Profiled with immunoSEQ multiplex PCR; TCRdb holds only in-frame clones, not every one. Clone size and V and J calls were adopted from that table, with D and trimming inferred from the DNA. This sample yields under 300,000 clones, of which roughly four fifths are seen a single time; approximately 9.6% belongs to the top ten. This clone was picked up a small number of times. The CDR3 is made up of 13 amino acids. Material: peripheral blood. The V call is TRBV21-1, the J call TRBJ2-7; the table names TRBD2, a call not compared with the DNA. TRBV21-1 is given as a pseudogene. This clonotype was sampled from a woman older than 75 with acute or convalescent COVID-19. The CDR3: CASLIAGTYEQYF. The CDR3 DNA sequence: TGTGCCAGCCTTATCGCCGGGACCTACGAGCAGTACTTC.